Below are 19 T cell receptor beta chains sequenced from a single sample in a study of blood T cell repertoires in COVID-19. Assay used: immunoSEQ multiplex PCR; TCRdb lists only in-frame clones, some missing. Of about 270,000 clones listed, more than 75% are singletons. Sequences were obtained from PBMCs or T cells enriched from blood (not recorded which). The receptors here all came from a woman in her forties with acute COVID-19.

The rearrangement joins TRBV4-2 to TRBJ2-5; a weak D match, TRBD1 (6 bases). The CDR3 has 14 residues. CDR1 is LGHNA, CDR2 YNFKEQ, per germline. Trimming stripped 4 bases from V and 7 bases from J, with 16 bases between. In DNA, the CDR3 is TGTGCCAGCAGCCCCCTTTGGGACACGGGGACCCAGTACTTC. This gives the protein CASSPLWDTGTQYF.

V usage is TRBV4-2 and J usage is TRBJ2-7; 7 bases are shared with TRBD1. CDR1 and CDR2 from the germline V gene are LGHNA and YNFKEQ. The junction had 9 bases not matched to a gene; V was cut back by 1 base and J by 3 bases. This CDR3 region has 16 residues. The CDR3: CASSQGYRDRYYEQYF. The DNA of the CDR3 is TGTGCCAGCAGCCAAGGGTACCGGGACAGATACTACGAGCAGTACTTC.

The chain uses TRBV5-1 and TRBJ2-7; D possibly corresponds to TRBD1 (5 bases). The CDR3 sequence is 14 residues long. Deletions cut 3 bases from V and 2 bases from J, with 12 bases between. Germline lookup yields CDR1 SGHRS and CDR2 YFSETQ. CDR3 sequence (DNA): TGCGCCAGCAGCTGGGATGGGGCTACCTACGAGCAGTACTTC. This codes for CASSWDGATYEQYF. The variable domain in full, completed from reference TRBV5-1 and TRBJ2-7, reads KAGVTQTPRYLIKTRGQQVTLSCSPISGHRSVSWYQQTPGQGLQFLFEYFSETQRNKGNFPGRFSGRQFSNSRSEMNVSTLELGDSALYLCASSWDGATYEQYFGPGTRLTVT.

V gene TRBV7-9 combines with J gene TRBJ2-5, with D perhaps TRBD1 (6 bases). Germline assignment: CDR1 SEHNR and CDR2 FQNEAQ (reference sequence). The CDR3 totals 13 residues. V was trimmed by 5 bases and J by 1 base, leaving 8 bases between them. The CDR3 region is CASSPDSQETQYF. In DNA, the CDR3 is TGTGCCAGCAGCCCGGACAGCCAAGAGACCCAGTACTTC.

The chain links TRBV6-6 to TRBJ1-6; D is unresolved. In germline, CDR1 is MNHNY, CDR2 SVGAGI (reference sequence). V shed 6 bases and J shed 0 bases, with 9 bases lying between them. This CDR3 has 15 amino acids. The CDR3 DNA sequence: TGTGCCAGCAGACAGAGCAGCTCCTATAATTCACCCCTCCACTTT. It encodes CASRQSSSYNSPLHF.

CDR3 region: CASSHSGGPTPSYNEQFF. The CDR3 DNA is TGTGCCAGCAGCCATAGCGGGGGCCCCACTCCCAGCTACAATGAGCAGTTCTTC. The rearrangement joins TRBV3-1 (or the pseudogene TRBV3-2) to TRBJ2-1; 9 bases line up with TRBD2. With 3 bases clipped from V and 3 bases from J, the junction kept 12 bases outside the gene matches. Germline CDR1 reads LGHDT; CDR2 reads YNNKEL (reference sequence). The CDR3 runs to 18 residues.

This chain joins TRBV7-2 and TRBJ1-1; 7 bases align to TRBD1. The length of the CDR3 is 15 residues. CDR1 is SGHTA and CDR2 is FQGNSA in the germline V gene. V dropped 1 base and J dropped 5; count of bases not matched to a gene: 7. In DNA form, the CDR3 reads TGTGCCAGCAGCTTAGGAGGGGGCGTAAAGACTGAAGCTTTCTTT. Its protein product is CASSLGGGVKTEAFF.

This chain connects TRBV7-2 to TRBJ2-7; D may be TRBD2 (7 bases). The CDR3 covers 15 residues. Germline V gene sequence: CDR1 SGHTA, CDR2 FQGNSA. Trimming cost V 5 bases and J 6 bases, with 20 bases left between them. The CDR3 reads CASSPEGGGRSEQYF. CDR3 in DNA: TGTGCCAGCAGCCCCGAGGGGGGGGGCAGGAGCGAGCAGTACTTC.

This CDR3 reads CASSLDDTLGAYEQYF. The CDR3 DNA reads as TGTGCCAGCAGCTTAGATGACACCTTGGGAGCCTACGAGCAGTACTTC. This chain connects TRBV11-2 to TRBJ2-7, with D possibly TRBD2 on 5 matching bases. The CDR3 is 16 residues long. In germline, CDR1 is SGHAT, CDR2 FQNNGV. Trimming took off 0 bases at V and 2 bases at J, with 14 bases between the two ends.

The J gene is TRBJ2-7, the V gene TRBV5-1; no clear D gene. Trimming removed 2 bases at V and 0 bases at J, with 9 bases between. The CDR3 consists of 14 residues. CDR1 is SGHRS, CDR2 YFSETQ, per germline. CDR3 DNA sequence: TGCGCCAGCAGCTTCGGAGACTCCTCCTACGAGCAGTACTTC. It yields the protein CASSFGDSSYEQYF.

The gene calls are TRBV24-1 and TRBJ2-7; 7 bases fit TRBD2. With V trimmed by 5 bases and J by 5 bases, 8 bases remained unmatched. Germline CDR1 KGHDR, CDR2 SFDVKD. The length of the CDR3 is 14 residues. The CDR3 spells CATSVGGRGDEQYF. CDR3 in DNA: TGTGCCACCAGTGTAGGCGGGAGAGGCGACGAGCAGTACTTC.

This clone appeared once. This chain links TRBV27 with TRBJ1-6, with 8 bases identical to TRBD1. J was trimmed by 10 bases and V by 5 bases; bases with no gene match: 10. This CDR3 comprises 15 residues. Germline lookup yields CDR1 MNHEY and CDR2 SMNVEV (reference sequence). CDR3 coding DNA: TGTGCCAGCAGTCCAACAGGGGGAGTACGATCACCCCTCCACTTT. Translated: CASSPTGGVRSPLHF.

The V call is TRBV19, the J call TRBJ1-5; perhaps TRBD1 as D (5 bases). Deletions cut 7 bases from V and 0 bases from J, with 19 bases between. The germline V gene encodes CDR1 LNHDA and CDR2 SQIVND (reference sequence). The CDR3 totals 17 residues. The CDR3 loop is CASKWSGYDISNQPQHF. The CDR3 bases are TGTGCCAGTAAGTGGTCAGGGTATGACATTAGCAATCAGCCCCAGCATTTT.

This clone was counted only a few times. J is TRBJ1-6 and V is TRBV4-2; D remains unclear. Germline V gene sequence: CDR1 LGHNA, CDR2 YNFKEQ. V gave up 1 base and J gave up 7 bases, with 8 bases separating them. CDR3 length: 14 amino acids. DNA of the CDR3: TGTGCCAGCAGCCAAGCTTCCAGGAATTCACCCCTCCACTTT. It is translated as CASSQASRNSPLHF.

This chain joins TRBV30 and TRBJ2-3; 11 bases align to TRBD2. Germline CDR1 GTSNPN, CDR2 SVGIG (reference sequence). CDR3 size: 15 residues. V trimming: 0 bases; J trimming: 2 bases; junction bases outside the gene matches: 1. CDR3 nucleotide sequence: TGTGCCTGGAGTGTACTAGCGGGGGACACAGATACGCAGTATTTT. Protein product: CAWSVLAGDTDTQYF.

The V call is TRBV28, the J call TRBJ1-1; TRBD1 agrees at 7 bases. Germline CDR1 MDHEN, CDR2 SYDVKM. V gave up 6 bases and J gave up 1 base; unmatched junction bases: 8. This CDR3 has 15 amino acids. The DNA for the CDR3 is TGTGCCAGCAGACCCCGGGACAGCCAGAACACTGAAGCTTTCTTT. Translating gives CASRPRDSQNTEAFF.

The V and J genes are TRBV7-8 and TRBJ1-6, with TRBD1 matching 8 bases. V lost 5 bases to trimming and J lost 7 bases; unmatched junction nucleotides: 7. CDR1 and CDR2 from the germline V gene are SGHVS and FQNEAQ. The CDR3 runs to 15 residues. The CDR3 DNA follows: TGTGCCAGCAGCAAAGGACAGGGAAACAATTCACCCCTCCACTTT. Translated, it gives CASSKGQGNNSPLHF.

CDR3 nucleotide sequence: TGTGCCAGCAGCTTGGACGGGGTGGGACTGTTTTTT. The encoded protein is CASSLDGVGLFF. The rearrangement joins TRBV5-4 to TRBJ1-4; D gene unclear. The germline V gene encodes CDR1 SGHNT and CDR2 YYREEE (reference sequence). The V gene lost 0 bases and the J gene lost 13 bases, with 10 bases spanning the gap. This CDR3 region has 12 residues.

The genes are TRBV6-6 and TRBJ1-3; D is unresolved. Trimming shortened V by 0 bases and J by 7 bases, and 13 bases separated the two germline ends. CDR3 length: 15 residues. Germline CDR1 and CDR2: MNHNY and SVGAGI (reference sequence). CDR3 DNA sequence: TGTGCCAGCAGTTACTCGGGTCAGAACGGGAACACCATATATTTT. Protein sequence: CASSYSGQNGNTIYF.